Presented here are 22 T cell receptor beta chains from one specimen sequenced in a study of early T cells in non-severe SARS-CoV-2 infection. TCRdb analysed the 5' RACE reads with MiXCR anew, one entry per CDR3 protein. The sample comprises about 31,000 distinct CDR3 sequences, roughly 7.1% of which are singletons, and about 13% rests with the top ten. The source material was whole blood, sampled at baseline. Source of these receptors: an adult who was a healthcare worker with PCR-confirmed SARS-CoV-2 infection or an uninfected control (not recorded which).

The V call is TRBV25-1, the J call TRBJ2-5; TRBD2 matches 10 bases. The trim removed 6 bases at V and 4 bases at J, leaving 8 bases unmatched. The CDR3 contains 15 residues. CDR1 and CDR2 (germline): MGHDK, SYGVNS. CDR3 nucleotides: TGTGCCAGCAGACGGACTAGCGGCCCCGGAGAGACCCAGTACTTC. It translates to CASRRTSGPGETQYF.

This clonotype was observed many times. The rearrangement uses TRBV4-3 and TRBJ2-1; D tentatively fits TRBD1 or TRBD2 (5 bases each). Germline CDR1 reads LGHNA; CDR2 reads YSLEER. Deletions cut 0 bases from V and 4 bases from J, with 13 bases between. This CDR3 region has 16 residues. This chain's CDR3 is CASSQDKERGYNEQFF. CDR3 DNA: TGCGCCAGCAGCCAAGATAAGGAGAGGGGTTACAATGAGCAGTTCTTC.

This chain links TRBV10-3 with TRBJ1-1; TRBD1 might be the D (5 bases). The CDR3 contains 13 residues. Germline V lookup: CDR1 ENHRY, CDR2 SYGVKD. V was pared by 1 base and J by 4 bases, with 7 bases between. CDR3 coding DNA: TGTGCCATCAGTGAGTGGGGGGGCACTGAAGCTTTCTTT. It is translated as CAISEWGGTEAFF.

This clonotype was detected only a few times. The chain links TRBV7-8 to TRBJ2-3; 10 positions match TRBD2. V lost 3 bases to trimming and J lost 8 bases; unmatched junction nucleotides: 11. Germline CDR1 reads SGHVS; CDR2 reads FQNEAQ. The CDR3 totals 16 residues. CDR3 in DNA: TGTGCCAGCAGCTTGGAGCGGGAGGGCCGCACGGGTACGCAGTATTTT. Protein product: CASSLEREGRTGTQYF.

In its sample, this clonotype was seen many times. This rearrangement joins TRBV27 to TRBJ2-1, with D possibly TRBD2 on 6 matching bases. V lost 3 bases to trimming and J lost 15 bases, with 18 bases between them. The length of the CDR3 is 13 residues. The germline gives CDR1 MNHEY, CDR2 SMNVEV (reference sequence). The CDR3 DNA reads as TGTGCCAGCAGTTTGGGAGCGGGCGGAGGGTGGTTCTTC. The encoded protein is CASSLGAGGGWFF.

V usage is TRBV7-8 and J usage is TRBJ2-3, with D uncertain. This CDR3 is built from 15 residues. Trimming removed 1 base from V and 1 base from J, with 9 bases in between. Germline V gene lookup returns CDR1 SGHVS and CDR2 FQNEAQ. The DNA of the CDR3 is TGTGCCAGCAGCTTAGTCCGAAAAGGCACAGATACGCAGTATTTT. It translates to CASSLVRKGTDTQYF.

This clonotype has at least ten counts. The chain combines TRBV20-1 with TRBJ2-5, with 9 bases matching TRBD2. CDR3 size: 15 residues. CDR1 is DFQATT, CDR2 SNEGSKA, per germline (reference sequence). J was trimmed by 3 bases and V by 0 bases; bases with no gene match: 5. The chain's CDR3 is CSARDGGRGEETQYF. Written as DNA, the CDR3 is TGCAGTGCTAGAGATGGCGGGAGGGGCGAAGAGACCCAGTACTTC.

The gene calls are TRBV9 and TRBJ2-3; 7 bases are a match to TRBD2. Germline CDR1 SGDLS, CDR2 YYNGEE. J gave up 2 bases and V 4 bases, and 13 bases lay outside the gene matches. The CDR3 covers 17 residues. CDR3 bases: TGTGCCAGCAGCCCAAGAGCGGGGTCGACCTCCACAGATACGCAGTATTTT. Its translation is CASSPRAGSTSTDTQYF.

V usage is TRBV4-3 and J usage is TRBJ2-7; no clear D. V dropped 0 bases and J dropped 3 bases, with 6 bases sitting between them. The germline CDR1 and CDR2 sequences are LGHNA and YSLEER. The CDR3 totals 13 residues. CDR3 in DNA: TGCGCCAGCAGCCAAGATTTCAGCTACGAGCAGTACTTC. It encodes CASSQDFSYEQYF.

This clonotype was counted many times. V gene TRBV7-8 combines with J gene TRBJ1-5; 8 bases line up with TRBD1. Germline-derived CDR1 and CDR2 are SGHVS and FQNEAQ. V lost 5 bases to trimming and J lost 3 bases; unmatched junction nucleotides: 3. CDR3 length: 14 amino acids. CDR3 region: CASSPTGANQPQHF. CDR3 nucleotides: TGTGCCAGCAGCCCGACAGGGGCCAATCAGCCCCAGCATTTT.

This clonotype showed up just a few times. J is TRBJ1-1 and V is TRBV11-1; a possible D gene is TRBD1 (5 bases). Trimming left V 1 base short and J 4 bases short, with 10 bases between. Germline CDR1 reads SGHAT; CDR2 reads FQDESV (reference sequence). The CDR3 is 14 residues long. The chain's CDR3 is CASSLGGRGTEAFF. The CDR3 DNA follows: TGTGCCAGCAGCTTAGGAGGGAGGGGCACTGAAGCTTTCTTT.

The table lists this clonotype with a few counts. The chain combines TRBV21-1 with TRBJ2-1; the D call of TRBD1 is as the table states it, not checked on the DNA. TRBV21-1 is designated a pseudogene. The CDR3 has 14 residues. The CDR3 reads CASSIPAGTDEQFF. CDR3 coding DNA: TGTGCCAGCAGTATACCAGCCGGGACAGATGAGCAGTTCTTC.

This clonotype was counted ten times or more. The chain combines TRBV6-6 with TRBJ1-5; maybe TRBD1 (5 bases). Per germline, CDR1 MNHNY and CDR2 SVGAGI (reference sequence). The CDR3 has 16 amino acids. Trimming removed 0 bases from V and 6 bases from J, with 15 bases in between. CDR3 DNA sequence: TGTGCCAGCAGTTACTCGCTCAGGGAGGGCAGTCAGCCCCAGCATTTT. Residues: CASSYSLREGSQPQHF.

This clonotype was seen many times. The J gene is TRBJ2-7, the V gene TRBV28, with D possibly TRBD2 on 5 matching bases. The CDR3 length is 15 residues. CDR1 and CDR2 (germline): MDHEN, SYDVKM. V was clipped by 6 bases and J by 5 bases, with 20 bases between them. This CDR3 reads CASSYTGSRAHEQYF. CDR3 coding DNA: TGTGCCAGCAGCTACACGGGGAGTCGGGCCCACGAGCAGTACTTC.

This clonotype was observed many times. V and J are TRBV7-8 and TRBJ2-7; 8 nucleotides align to TRBD2. CDR3 length equals 14 residues. The J segment lost 1 base and the V segment lost 5 bases, leaving 4 bases of the junction unmatched. CDR1 is SGHVS and CDR2 is FQNEAQ in the germline V gene. This chain's CDR3 is CASSGTSYSYEQYF. CDR3 sequence (DNA): TGTGCCAGCAGCGGGACTAGTTATTCCTACGAGCAGTACTTC.

This clonotype has at least ten counts. The chain recombines TRBV27 with TRBJ2-7; 7 bases line up with TRBD1. The CDR3 contains 17 residues. Germline V CDR1 and CDR2: MNHEY, SMNVEV (reference sequence). V gave up 5 bases and J gave up 1 base; unmatched junction bases: 14. This chain's CDR3 is CASSQHTRTGGSYEQYF. Here the CDR3 DNA reads TGTGCCAGCAGTCAGCATACGCGGACAGGAGGATCCTACGAGCAGTACTTC.

The rearrangement links TRBV11-2 to TRBJ2-7; TRBD1 might be the D (5 bases). Germline assignment: CDR1 SGHAT and CDR2 FQNNGV. This CDR3 spans 14 amino acids. Deletions cut 3 bases from V and 0 bases from J, with 9 bases between. This chain's CDR3 is CASSLDMSSYEQYV. CDR3 DNA: TGTGCCAGCAGCTTGGACATGAGCTCCTACGAGCAGTACGTC.

CDR3 residues: CASSLDASGSVEQYV. In nucleotides, the CDR3 is TGTGCCAGCAGCTTAGATGCTAGCGGGAGCGTCGAGCAGTACGTC. The V and J genes are TRBV7-2 and TRBJ2-7, with 10 positions matching TRBD2. Trimming took 1 base from V and 6 from J; bases not matched to a gene: 6. CDR3 length: 15 residues. Per germline, CDR1 SGHTA and CDR2 FQGNSA.

The V call is TRBV6-6, the J call TRBJ1-1; weak D call: TRBD1 (5 bases). There are 12 residues in the CDR3. V was clipped by 9 bases and J by 5 bases, with 13 bases between them. Germline CDR1 MNHNY, CDR2 SVGAGI (reference sequence). CDR3 coding DNA: TGTGCCAGTGGCAGGGCGGGAACTGAAGCTTTCTTT. It codes for CASGRAGTEAFF.

The V call is TRBV29-1, the J call TRBJ2-4; TRBD2 is a possible D gene (5 bases). CDR1 SQVTM and CDR2 ANQGSEA come from the germline V gene. The CDR3 sequence is 14 residues long. Between the trimmed V and J ends, which lost 7 bases and 0 bases, there was a span of 13 bases. This CDR3 reads CSAEEVLAKNIQYF. In DNA, the CDR3 is TGCAGCGCAGAGGAGGTATTAGCCAAAAACATTCAGTACTTC. The full variable domain, in which reference TRBV29-1 and TRBJ2-4 provide the parts outside the CDR3, is SAVISQKPSRDICQRGTSLTIQCQVDSQVTMMFWYRQQPGQSLTLIATANQGSEATYESGFVIDKFPISRPNLTFSTLTVSNMSPEDSSIYLCSAEEVLAKNIQYFGAGTRLSVL.

This clonotype was counted ten times or more. The chain employs TRBV7-6 and TRBJ2-3; 15 bases fit TRBD2. CDR3 length: 15 residues. CDR1 and CDR2 from the germline V gene are SGHVS and FNYEAQ. The trim removed 4 bases at V and 5 bases at J, leaving 1 base unmatched. The CDR3 loop is CASSSGLAGGDTQYF. CDR3 sequence (DNA): TGTGCCAGCAGCTCGGGACTAGCGGGAGGAGATACGCAGTATTTT.

This clonotype showed up many times. The J gene is TRBJ1-5, the V gene TRBV15; 7 bases are shared with TRBD1. The germline gives CDR1 LNHNV, CDR2 YYDKDF (reference sequence). V trimming: 10 bases; J trimming: 0 bases; junction bases outside the gene matches: 6. This CDR3 has 14 residues. CDR3 amino acids: CAIGTAYSNQPQHF. The CDR3 DNA is TGTGCCATCGGGACAGCTTATAGCAATCAGCCCCAGCATTTT.